The rows below give T cell receptor beta chains drawn from one sample of a study of CD8 T cells in ankylosing spondylitis. A single record per CDR3 protein comes from TCRdb applying MiXCR to the 5' RACE reads. The repertoire holds some 840,000 distinct CDR3 sequences, roughly 10% seen once, with approximately 0.46% in the top ten. Sequencing input: blood, either unsorted or a sorted T cell fraction (not recorded which). The receptor set was obtained from a male donor with ankylosing spondylitis. Each CDR3 is given with its conserved first and last residue. A D gene is named only where the DNA matches it firmly. Rows give clone size only sometimes, using once, few, many, or a class for an expanded clone.

D: TRBD2
J: TRBJ2-2
size: .
length: 21
V: TRBV11-1
DNA: TGTGCCAGCAGCTTAGCGCTTTGGCTAGCGGGAGCCGAGAGTGGGGCCGGGGAGCTGTTTTTT
CDR3: CASSLALWLAGAESGAGELFF

D: .
J: TRBJ2-7
size: .
length: 13
V: TRBV6-5
DNA: TGTGCCAGCAGTTACTCGATAGGCGGGACCAAGAACTTC
CDR3: CASSYSIGGTKNF

D: TRBD1
J: TRBJ1-2
size: .
length: 14
V: TRBV11-2
DNA: TGTGCCAGCAGCGAGCCGACAGGGAAGGATGGCTACACCTTC
CDR3: CASSEPTGKDGYTF

D: .
J: TRBJ1-1
size: many
length: 15
V: TRBV10-3
DNA: TGTGCCATCAGTGCCCGCGGAGGGCGGAACACTGAAGCTTTCTTT
CDR3: CAISARGGRNTEAFF

D: .
J: TRBJ1-2
size: many
length: 13
V: TRBV6-1
DNA: TGTGCCAGCAGCCGGGACACTAACTATGGCTACACCTTC
CDR3: CASSRDTNYGYTF

D: TRBD2
J: TRBJ2-1
size: .
length: 15
V: TRBV5-5
DNA: TGTGCCAGCAGCTCTACTAGCGGGGGTTATGGTGAGCAGTTCTTC
CDR3: CASSSTSGGYGEQFF

D: .
J: TRBJ2-1
size: few
length: 14
V: TRBV5-1
DNA: TGCGCCAGCAGCTTCCGGACTGATAGCAATGAGCAGTTCTTC
CDR3: CASSFRTDSNEQFF

D: TRBD1
J: TRBJ2-2
size: few
length: 14
V: TRBV12-3/TRBV12-4
DNA: TGTGCCAGCAGGACAGGGATGGACACCGGGGAGCTGTTTTTT
CDR3: CASRTGMDTGELFF

D: .
J: TRBJ2-2
size: few
length: 16
V: TRBV24-1
DNA: TGTGCCACCAGTGATCCCCGCAGGGGCGACACCGGGGAGCTGTTTTTT
CDR3: CATSDPRRGDTGELFF

D: TRBD1
J: TRBJ2-3
size: .
length: 17
V: TRBV6-5
DNA: TGTGCCAGCAGTTACAGCGACAGGGAACTTCTCACAGATACGCAGTATTTT
CDR3: CASSYSDRELLTDTQYF

D: TRBD2
J: TRBJ2-5
size: few
length: 18
V: TRBV3-1
DNA: TGTGCCAGCAGCGAACTACTAGCGGGGGACCAACGGGGAGAGACCCAGTACTTC
CDR3: CASSELLAGDQRGETQYF

D: .
J: TRBJ1-2
size: many
length: 13
V: TRBV7-9
DNA: TGTGCCAGCAGCTTAAGGAATCCGGGTCGCTACACCTTC
CDR3: CASSLRNPGRYTF

D: TRBD2
J: TRBJ2-7
size: few
length: 18
V: TRBV6-5
DNA: TGTGCCAGCAGTTACCTCCGTCCGAGGCCTAGCGGGAGCTACGAGCAGTACTTC
CDR3: CASSYLRPRPSGSYEQYF

D: .
J: TRBJ2-2
size: many
length: 14
V: TRBV7-2
DNA: TGTGCCAGCAGCTTAGGCAGGGAGGCCGGGGAGCTGTTTTTT
CDR3: CASSLGREAGELFF

D: .
J: TRBJ2-7
size: few
length: 11
V: TRBV20-1
DNA: TGCAGTGCTAGAGATCATCTAGAGGAGTACTTC
CDR3: CSARDHLEEYF

D: .
J: TRBJ2-1
size: few
length: 15
V: TRBV5-1
DNA: TGCGCCAGCAGACGGGGAGCGAATACCTACAATGAGCAGTTCTTC
CDR3: CASRRGANTYNEQFF

D: .
J: TRBJ2-3
size: .
length: 14
V: TRBV7-9
DNA: TGTGCCGCAGACACAGGGTTCAGCACAGATACGCAGTATTTT
CDR3: CAADTGFSTDTQYF

D: .
J: TRBJ1-3
size: few
length: 13
V: TRBV20-1
DNA: TGCAGTGCGGCCCCCTCAGGTGGAAACACCATATATTTT
CDR3: CSAAPSGGNTIYF

D: TRBD1
J: TRBJ2-7
size: .
length: 16
V: TRBV13
DNA: TGTGCCAGCAGCCCGGCCGGTGGACAGGGTTACTACGAGCAGTACTTC
CDR3: CASSPAGGQGYYEQYF

D: TRBD2
J: TRBJ2-5
size: few
length: 16
V: TRBV5-1
DNA: TGCGCCAGCAGCTTGTTTAGCGGGGCGCCACGAGAGACCCAGTACTTC
CDR3: CASSLFSGAPRETQYF

D: .
J: TRBJ1-2
size: many
length: 13
V: TRBV20-1
DNA: TGCAGTGCTAGAGAGGGGGTAAACTATGGCTACACCTTC
CDR3: CSAREGVNYGYTF

D: TRBD1
J: TRBJ2-4
size: few
length: 15
V: TRBV4-2
DNA: TGTGCCAGCAGCCAGCCCACAGGGGGAGAAAACATTCAGTACTTC
CDR3: CASSQPTGGENIQYF

D: .
J: TRBJ1-1
size: many
length: 13
V: TRBV20-1
DNA: TGCAGTGCTAGAGTGGCAATGGATACTGAAGCTTTCTTT
CDR3: CSARVAMDTEAFF

D: .
J: TRBJ2-3
size: .
length: 15
V: TRBV7-3
DNA: TGTGCCAGCAGCCAAGTACGGGCTAGCACAGATACGCAGTATTTT
CDR3: CASSQVRASTDTQYF

D: .
J: TRBJ1-5
size: .
length: 14
V: TRBV5-1
DNA: TGCGCCAGCAGCTTGGGTGAGAGGGGTCAGCCCCAGCATTTT
CDR3: CASSLGERGQPQHF

D: .
J: TRBJ2-7
size: .
length: 12
V: TRBV7-9
DNA: TGTGCCAGCAGCTTGGCTTTCGTGGAGCAGTACTTC
CDR3: CASSLAFVEQYF

D: .
J: TRBJ2-3
size: few
length: 13
V: TRBV10-3
DNA: TGTGCCATCAAAAAAACTAGCACAGATACGCAGTATTTT
CDR3: CAIKKTSTDTQYF

D: .
J: TRBJ2-2
size: .
length: 16
V: TRBV18
DNA: TGTGCCAGCTCAACGCAGAGGCTCCGGAACACCGGGGAGCTGTTTTTT
CDR3: CASSTQRLRNTGELFF

D: .
J: TRBJ2-1
size: few
length: 13
V: TRBV20-1
DNA: TGCAGTGCCGGTCGAGACGAGAACAATGAGCAGTTCTTC
CDR3: CSAGRDENNEQFF

D: TRBD1
J: TRBJ2-1
size: many
length: 15
V: TRBV10-3
DNA: TGTGCCATCAGTCCGAACAGGGGGCCCGAGAATGAGCAGTTCTTC
CDR3: CAISPNRGPENEQFF

D: .
J: TRBJ2-7
size: few
length: 13
V: TRBV20-1
DNA: TGCAGTGCTAGAGATAGAATTGACTACGAGCAGTACTTC
CDR3: CSARDRIDYEQYF

D: .
J: TRBJ1-2
size: many
length: 14
V: TRBV6-6
DNA: TGTGCCAGCAGTTTGGACAGCCGAGACTATGGCTACACCTTC
CDR3: CASSLDSRDYGYTF

D: .
J: TRBJ2-1
size: many
length: 15
V: TRBV20-1
DNA: TGCAGTGCTAGTGGAGCGCCAAGAAACTACAATGAGCAGTTCTTC
CDR3: CSASGAPRNYNEQFF

D: .
J: TRBJ2-1
size: .
length: 16
V: TRBV5-1
DNA: TGCGCCAGCAGCTTGTTCCACTCTCCCACTGGGGATGAGCAGTTCTTC
CDR3: CASSLFHSPTGDEQFF

D: .
J: TRBJ2-7
size: few
length: 15
V: TRBV20-1
DNA: TGCAGTGCTATCGACCGGGGGAAAGAGACCTACGAGCAGTACTTC
CDR3: CSAIDRGKETYEQYF

D: TRBD2
J: TRBJ2-3
size: .
length: 18
V: TRBV20-1
DNA: TGCAGTGCTAGAACCCCTTGGGCGGGAGGACTTAGCACAGATACGCAGTATTTT
CDR3: CSARTPWAGGLSTDTQYF

D: TRBD1
J: TRBJ2-3
size: many
length: 16
V: TRBV7-2
DNA: TGTGCCAGCAGCGCAACAGGGGGCGCGAGCACAGATACGCAGTATTTT
CDR3: CASSATGGASTDTQYF

D: TRBD1
J: TRBJ2-7
size: many
length: 14
V: TRBV18
DNA: TGTGCCAGCTCACCGTCGACAGGGGCCTACGAGCAGTACTTC
CDR3: CASSPSTGAYEQYF